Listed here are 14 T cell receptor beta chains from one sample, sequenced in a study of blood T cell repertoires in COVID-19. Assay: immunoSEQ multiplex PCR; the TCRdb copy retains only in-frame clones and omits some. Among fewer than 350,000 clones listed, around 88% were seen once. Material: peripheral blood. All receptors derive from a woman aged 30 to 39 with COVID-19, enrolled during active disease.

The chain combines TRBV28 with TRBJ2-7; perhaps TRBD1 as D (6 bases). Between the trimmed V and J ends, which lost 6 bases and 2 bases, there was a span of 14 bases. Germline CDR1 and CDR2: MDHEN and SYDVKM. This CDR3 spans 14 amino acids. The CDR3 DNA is TGTGCCAGCAGGAACAGGGAACCTCCCTACGAGCAGTACGTC. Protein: CASRNREPPYEQYV.

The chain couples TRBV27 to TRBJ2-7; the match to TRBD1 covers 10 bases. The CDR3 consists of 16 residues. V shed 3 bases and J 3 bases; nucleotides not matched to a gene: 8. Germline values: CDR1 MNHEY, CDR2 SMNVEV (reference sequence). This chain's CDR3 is CASSFSRDRGGYEQYF. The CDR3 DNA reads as TGTGCCAGCAGTTTCAGCCGGGACAGGGGAGGCTACGAGCAGTACTTC.

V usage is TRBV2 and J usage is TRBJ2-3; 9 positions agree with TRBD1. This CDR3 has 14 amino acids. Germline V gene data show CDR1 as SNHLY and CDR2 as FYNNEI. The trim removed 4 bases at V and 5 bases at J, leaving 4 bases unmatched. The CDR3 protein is CASSVRQGVDTQYF. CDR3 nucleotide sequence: TGTGCCAGCAGTGTTCGACAGGGGGTAGATACGCAGTATTTT.

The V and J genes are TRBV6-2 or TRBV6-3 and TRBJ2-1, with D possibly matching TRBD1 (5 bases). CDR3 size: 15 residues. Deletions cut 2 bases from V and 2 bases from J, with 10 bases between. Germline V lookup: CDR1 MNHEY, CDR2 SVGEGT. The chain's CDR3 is CASSYTDNPYNEQFF. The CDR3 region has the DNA TGTGCCAGCAGTTACACGGACAACCCCTACAATGAGCAGTTCTTC.

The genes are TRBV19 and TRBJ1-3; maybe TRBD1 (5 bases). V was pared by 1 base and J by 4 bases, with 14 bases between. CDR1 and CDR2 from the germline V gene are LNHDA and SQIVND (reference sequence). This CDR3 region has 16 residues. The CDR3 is CASSIGSGASGNTIYF. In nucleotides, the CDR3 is TGTGCCAGTAGTATAGGGAGTGGGGCCTCAGGAAACACCATATATTTT.

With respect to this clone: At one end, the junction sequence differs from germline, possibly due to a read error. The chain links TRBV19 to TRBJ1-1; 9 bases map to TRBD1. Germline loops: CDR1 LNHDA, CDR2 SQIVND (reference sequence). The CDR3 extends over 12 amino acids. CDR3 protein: CASSFRTGDYLF. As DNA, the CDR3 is TGTGCCAGTAGTTTCAGGACAGGGGATTATTTATTT. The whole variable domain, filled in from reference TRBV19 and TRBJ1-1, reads DGGITQSPKYLFRKEGQNVTLSCEQNLNHDAMYWYRQDPGQGLRLIYYSQIVNDFQKGDIAEGYSVSREKKESFPLTVTSAQKNPTAFYLCASSFRTGDYLFGQGTRLTVV.

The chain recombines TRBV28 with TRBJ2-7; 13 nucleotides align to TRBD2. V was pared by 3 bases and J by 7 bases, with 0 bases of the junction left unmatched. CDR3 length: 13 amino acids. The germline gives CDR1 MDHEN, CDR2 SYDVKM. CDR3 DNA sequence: TGTGCCAGCAGTTTGGGACTAGCGGGGGAGCAGTACGTC. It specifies CASSLGLAGEQYV.

In DNA, the CDR3 is TGTGCCAGCAGTGAAGCACAGGGAAGCTCCTACGAGCAGTACTTC. It encodes CASSEAQGSSYEQYF. The chain is built from TRBV6-1 and TRBJ2-7, with D tentatively TRBD1 (6 bases). The CDR3 sequence is 15 residues long. V lost 0 bases and J lost 0, with 9 bases in between. Germline V lookup: CDR1 MNHNS, CDR2 SASEGT.

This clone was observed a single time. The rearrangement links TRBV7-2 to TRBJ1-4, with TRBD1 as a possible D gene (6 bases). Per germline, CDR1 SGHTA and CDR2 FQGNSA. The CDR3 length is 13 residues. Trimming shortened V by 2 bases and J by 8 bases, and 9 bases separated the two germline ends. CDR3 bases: TGTGCCAGCAGCTTAACAGGGCTGGAAAAACTGTTTTTT. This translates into CASSLTGLEKLFF.

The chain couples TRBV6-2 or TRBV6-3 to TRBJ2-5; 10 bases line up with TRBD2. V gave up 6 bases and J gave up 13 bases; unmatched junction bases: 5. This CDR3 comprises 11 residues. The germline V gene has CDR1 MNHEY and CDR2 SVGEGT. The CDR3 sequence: CASSSGGARYF. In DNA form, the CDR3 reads TGTGCCAGCAGCAGCGGGGGGGCCCGGTACTTC.

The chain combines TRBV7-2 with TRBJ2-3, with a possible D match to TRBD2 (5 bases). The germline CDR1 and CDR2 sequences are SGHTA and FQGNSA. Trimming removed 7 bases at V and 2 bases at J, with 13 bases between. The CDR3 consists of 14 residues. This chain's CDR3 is CASIPKAATDTQYF. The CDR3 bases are TGTGCCAGCATACCGAAAGCGGCCACAGATACGCAGTATTTT.

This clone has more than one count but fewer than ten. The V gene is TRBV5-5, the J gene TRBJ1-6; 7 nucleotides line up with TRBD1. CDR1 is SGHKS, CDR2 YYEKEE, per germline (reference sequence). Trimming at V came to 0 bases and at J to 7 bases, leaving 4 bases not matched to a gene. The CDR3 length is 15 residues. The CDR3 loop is CASSLGVRGNSPLHF. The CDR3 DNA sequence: TGTGCCAGCAGCTTGGGGGTCAGGGGGAATTCACCCCTCCACTTT. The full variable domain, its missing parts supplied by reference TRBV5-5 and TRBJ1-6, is DAGVTQSPTHLIKTRGQQVTLRCSPISGHKSVSWYQQVLGQGPQFIFQYYEKEERGRGNFPDRFSARQFPNYSSELNVNALLLGDSALYLCASSLGVRGNSPLHFGNGTRLTVT.

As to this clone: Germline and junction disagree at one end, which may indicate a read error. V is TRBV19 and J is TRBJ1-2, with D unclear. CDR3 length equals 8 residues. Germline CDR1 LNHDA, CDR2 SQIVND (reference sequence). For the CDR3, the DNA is TGTGCCACCGAAGGAGGGCTCTTC. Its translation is CATEGGLF.

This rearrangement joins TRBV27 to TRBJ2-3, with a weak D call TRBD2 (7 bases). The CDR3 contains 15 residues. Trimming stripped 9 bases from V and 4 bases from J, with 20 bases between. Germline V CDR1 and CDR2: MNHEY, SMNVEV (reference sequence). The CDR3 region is CASYDQGRAADTQYF. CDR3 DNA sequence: TGTGCCAGTTATGACCAGGGGAGGGCTGCAGATACGCAGTATTTT.